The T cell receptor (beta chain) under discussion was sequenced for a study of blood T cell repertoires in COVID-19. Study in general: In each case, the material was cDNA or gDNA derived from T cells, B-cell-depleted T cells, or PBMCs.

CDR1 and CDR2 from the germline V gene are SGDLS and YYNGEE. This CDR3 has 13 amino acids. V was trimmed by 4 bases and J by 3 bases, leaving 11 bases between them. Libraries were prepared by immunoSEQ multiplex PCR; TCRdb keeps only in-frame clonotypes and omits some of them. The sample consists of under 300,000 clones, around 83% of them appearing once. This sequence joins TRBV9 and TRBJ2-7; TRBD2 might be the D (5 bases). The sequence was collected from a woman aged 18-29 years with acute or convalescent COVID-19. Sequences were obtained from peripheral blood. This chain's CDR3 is CASSQGLNYEQYF. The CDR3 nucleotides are TGTGCCAGCAGCCAAGGACTGAACTACGAGCAGTACTTC.